Presented here are 20 T cell receptor beta chains from one specimen sequenced in a study of T cell repertoires in cytomegalovirus infection. One entry per CDR3 protein, called by TCRdb with MiXCR from the reads. This sample has some 700,000 distinct CDR3 sequences, with about 40% found just once. The specimen was PBMCs. All receptors derive from a human donor in good health (CMV status not recorded). Some clones in this sample may be carry-over from other donors' samples.

This clonotype was counted many times. This chain uses TRBV6-5 with TRBJ1-5; TRBD1 agrees at 9 bases. Germline lookup yields CDR1 MNHEY and CDR2 SVGAGI. CDR3 length equals 15 residues. J was trimmed by 7 bases and V by 0 bases; bases with no gene match: 4. CDR3 DNA: TGTGCCAGCAGTTACTCGACAGGGGGGGACCAGCCCCAGCATTTT. Translating it yields CASSYSTGGDQPQHF.

In this sample, this clonotype turned up many times. The genes are TRBV7-2 and TRBJ1-3; D unresolved. The V and J ends lost 0 bases and 7 bases respectively, with 19 bases between them. The length of the CDR3 is 17 residues. Germline V gene lookup returns CDR1 SGHTA and CDR2 FQGNSA. CDR3 sequence reads: CASSLAPVHAGFNTIYF. In DNA, the CDR3 is TGTGCCAGCAGCTTAGCCCCGGTCCACGCCGGGTTTAACACCATATATTTT.

J is TRBJ2-2 and V is TRBV19, with D possibly being TRBD2 (6 bases). V lost 4 bases and J 8 bases, leaving 11 bases between the germline ends. The CDR3 is 13 amino acids. Germline V CDR1 and CDR2: LNHDA, SQIVND (reference sequence). Here the CDR3 DNA reads TGTGCCAGTAGTAGACTAGACGCTGGGGAGCTGTTTTTT. Its translation is CASSRLDAGELFF.

Note on this clonotype: Compared with germline, one end of the junction differs, possibly owing to a read error. The genes are TRBV11-1 and TRBJ2-5, with D possibly being TRBD2 (6 bases). Germline V lookup: CDR1 SGHAT, CDR2 FQDESV (reference sequence). The CDR3 has 14 residues. CDR3 in amino acids: CASSFLGGKETKYF. The DNA for the CDR3 is TGTGCCAGCAGCTTTCTAGGAGGGAAAGAGACCAAGTACTTC.

Remarks on this clonotype: This may arise from a read error, as a much more abundant clone is one base away. This chain links TRBV7-2 with TRBJ2-7, with TRBD1 identical over 10 bases. From germline, CDR1 is SGHTA and CDR2 FQGNSA. Trimming at V came to 5 bases and at J to 4 bases, leaving 11 bases not matched to a gene. The CDR3 consists of 16 residues. This CDR3 reads CASSNTMDRGRYEQYF. CDR3 coding DNA: TGTGCCAGCAGCAACACAATGGACAGGGGGAGGTACGAGCAGTACTTC.

This clonotype has at least ten counts. The chain employs TRBV28 and TRBJ1-1; D remains ambiguous. Germline V gene sequence: CDR1 MDHEN, CDR2 SYDVKM. The CDR3 consists of 13 residues. Trimming removed 5 bases at V and 1 base at J, with 8 bases between. For the CDR3, the DNA is TGTGCCAGCAGTCCCGACACGAACACTGAAGCTTTCTTT. This codes for CASSPDTNTEAFF.

In its sample, this clonotype was seen many times. The chain joins TRBV7-2 to TRBJ2-3; TRBD2 agrees at 11 bases. The J segment lost 3 bases and the V segment lost 1 base, leaving 6 bases of the junction unmatched. The CDR3 contains 17 residues. Germline assignment: CDR1 SGHTA and CDR2 FQGNSA. The CDR3 here is CASSLVRSGRVTDTQYF. The CDR3 DNA follows: TGTGCCAGCAGCTTAGTCCGTAGCGGGAGGGTAACAGATACGCAGTATTTT.

The chain employs TRBV6-2 or TRBV6-3 and TRBJ2-2, with TRBD1 matching 7 bases. J gave up 2 bases and V 6 bases, and 6 bases lay outside the gene matches. CDR3 length equals 15 residues. Germline V gene sequence: CDR1 MNHEY, CDR2 SVGEGT. The CDR3 loop reads CASRRSGGNTGELFF. The DNA of the CDR3 is TGTGCCAGCAGGAGGTCAGGGGGAAACACCGGGGAGCTGTTTTTT.

This chain joins TRBV5-1 and TRBJ2-7; no clear D gene. Trimming removed 0 bases at V and 5 bases at J, with 9 bases between. Germline values: CDR1 SGHRS, CDR2 YFSETQ. This CDR3 contains 13 residues. DNA for the CDR3: TGCGCCAGCAGCTTGGACCTTCGGAACGAGCAGTACTTC. Protein sequence: CASSLDLRNEQYF.

The sample holds a few counts of this clonotype. This CDR3 is CASSLEKTQYF. CDR3 nucleotide sequence: TGCGCCAGCAGCTTGGAAAAGACCCAGTACTTC. This chain uses TRBV5-1 with TRBJ2-5; D gene unclear. Germline V gene data show CDR1 as SGHRS and CDR2 as YFSETQ. The V and J ends lost 0 bases and 6 bases respectively, with 3 bases between them. This CDR3 spans 11 amino acids.

V and J are TRBV28 and TRBJ1-3, with D possibly TRBD1 on 6 matching bases. Deletions cut 7 bases from V and 5 bases from J, with 21 bases between. Per the germline V gene, CDR1 is MDHEN and CDR2 is SYDVKM. The CDR3 consists of 16 residues. This CDR3 reads CASMGRQGRFRNTIYF. The CDR3 DNA sequence: TGTGCCAGCATGGGCCGTCAGGGGAGGTTCAGAAACACCATATATTTT. The variable domain in full, completed from reference TRBV28 and TRBJ1-3, reads DVKVTQSSRYLVKRTGEKVFLECVQDMDHENMFWYRQDPGLGLRLIYFSYDVKMKEKGDIPEGYSVSREKKERFSLILESASTNQTSMYLCASMGRQGRFRNTIYFGEGSWLTVV.

V is TRBV5-1 and J is TRBJ2-7; D not certain. This CDR3 is built from 16 residues. Deletions cut 0 bases from V and 2 bases from J, with 15 bases between. Germline loops: CDR1 SGHRS, CDR2 YFSETQ. The CDR3 bases are TGCGCCAGCAGCTTGGCCGGGCGGACGAGCCCCTACGAGCAGTACTTC. Its translation is CASSLAGRTSPYEQYF.

Notes on this clonotype: This CDR3 fails to terminate in the conserved phenylalanine or tryptophan, so it likely reflects a read error. The DNA is omitted, as the CDR3 cannot be located on it reliably, and the CDR3 follows TCRdb's listing. V and J are TRBV11-2 and TRBJ2-4. 14 amino acids form the CDR3, both terminal residues included. In germline, CDR1 is SGHAT, CDR2 FQNNGV. The CDR3 region is CASSLFGEIDIPYL.

V gene TRBV11-2 combines with J gene TRBJ2-7; the match to TRBD1 covers 7 bases. V gave up 4 bases and J gave up 2 bases; unmatched junction bases: 8. Per the germline V gene, CDR1 is SGHAT and CDR2 is FQNNGV. The CDR3 loop spans 15 amino acids. The CDR3 loop is CASSWSRDRTYEQYF. Written as DNA, the CDR3 is TGTGCCAGCAGCTGGAGTCGGGACAGAACCTACGAGCAGTACTTC.

This clonotype was seen repeatedly, ten times or more. The rearrangement joins TRBV7-9 to TRBJ1-1; unclear D gene. With 3 bases removed from V and 0 bases from J, the gap between germline ends came to 17 bases. Germline-derived CDR1 and CDR2 are SEHNR and FQNEAQ (reference sequence). The CDR3 extends over 17 amino acids. Here the CDR3 DNA reads TGTGCCAGCAGCTTCGGACCCCGCGGCAGGATGAACACTGAAGCTTTCTTT. Translated, it gives CASSFGPRGRMNTEAFF.

At least ten counts were recorded for this clonotype. The V and J genes are TRBV7-2 and TRBJ2-3; 8 positions match TRBD2. CDR3 length equals 15 residues. The germline gives CDR1 SGHTA, CDR2 FQGNSA. J gave up 9 bases and V 2 bases, and 10 bases lay outside the gene matches. CDR3 nucleotides: TGTGCCAGCAGCTTAAAGGCCGGGACTAGGGGGACGCAGTATTTT. Residues: CASSLKAGTRGTQYF.

About this clonotype itself: The conserved final phenylalanine or tryptophan is absent from the CDR3, which likely points to a read error. The V call is TRBV7-9, the J call TRBJ2-1; TRBD2 agrees at 8 bases. From germline, CDR1 is SEHNR and CDR2 FQNEAQ (reference sequence). V shed 4 bases and J 6 bases; nucleotides not matched to a gene: 17. CDR3 length: 18 residues. CDR3 DNA sequence: TGTGCCAGCAGCTCACCTGCGGGGGGCGGCCTTTTTTTCAATGAGCAGTTCCTC. It encodes CASSSPAGGGLFFNEQFL.

The genes are TRBV7-2 and TRBJ2-7; D is unclear. V lost 3 bases and J 1 base, leaving 13 bases between the germline ends. The CDR3 consists of 15 residues. The germline V gene has CDR1 SGHTA and CDR2 FQGNSA. The CDR3 DNA reads TGTGCCAGCAGCTTTCTCAACTATTGGTCCTACGAGCAGTACTTC. Translation: CASSFLNYWSYEQYF.

At least ten counts were recorded for this clonotype. In DNA, the CDR3 is TGTGCTAGTGGTTTGGCGACAGGGGGCTTGAGTGAAGCTTTCTTT. It translates to CASGLATGGLSEAFF. The genes are TRBV12-5 and TRBJ1-1; TRBD1 agrees at 10 bases. CDR1 LGHNT and CDR2 FRNRAP come from the germline V gene. The CDR3 length is 15 residues. V shed 1 base, J shed 7 bases, and the junction held 6 bases outside the gene matches.

This clonotype was counted a single time. This chain uses TRBV30 with TRBJ2-7; 11 bases are shared with TRBD1. The J segment lost 2 bases and the V segment lost 3 bases, leaving 3 bases of the junction unmatched. The CDR3 covers 14 residues. The germline V gene encodes CDR1 GTSNPN and CDR2 SVGIG (reference sequence). The CDR3 is CAWRTGQGAYEQYF. The CDR3, as DNA: TGTGCCTGGAGAACGGGACAGGGGGCCTACGAGCAGTACTTC.